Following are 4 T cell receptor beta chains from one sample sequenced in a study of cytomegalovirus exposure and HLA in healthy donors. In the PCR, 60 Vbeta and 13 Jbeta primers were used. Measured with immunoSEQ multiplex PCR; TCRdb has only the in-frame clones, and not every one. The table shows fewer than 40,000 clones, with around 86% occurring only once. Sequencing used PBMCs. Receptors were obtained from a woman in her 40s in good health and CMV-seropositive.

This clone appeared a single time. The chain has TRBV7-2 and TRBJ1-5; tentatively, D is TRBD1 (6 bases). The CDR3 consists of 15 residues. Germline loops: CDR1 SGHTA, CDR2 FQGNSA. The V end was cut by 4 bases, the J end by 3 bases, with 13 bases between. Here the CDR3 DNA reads TGTGCCAGCAGCTGGGAAACAGGGTACAATCAGCCCCAGCATTTT. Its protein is CASSWETGYNQPQHF.

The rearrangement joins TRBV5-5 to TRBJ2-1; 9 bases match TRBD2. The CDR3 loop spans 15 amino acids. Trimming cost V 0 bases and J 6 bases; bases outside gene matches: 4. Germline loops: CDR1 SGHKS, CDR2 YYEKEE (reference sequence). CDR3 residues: CASSLERGVGNEQFF. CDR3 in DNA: TGTGCCAGCAGCTTGGAGCGGGGGGTGGGCAATGAGCAGTTCTTC.

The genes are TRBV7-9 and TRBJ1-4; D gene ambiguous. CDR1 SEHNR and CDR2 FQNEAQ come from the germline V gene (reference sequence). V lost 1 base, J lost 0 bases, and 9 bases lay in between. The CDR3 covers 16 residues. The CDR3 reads CASSLDPGATNEKLFF. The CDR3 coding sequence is TGTGCCAGCAGCTTAGACCCAGGCGCAACTAATGAAAAACTGTTTTTT.

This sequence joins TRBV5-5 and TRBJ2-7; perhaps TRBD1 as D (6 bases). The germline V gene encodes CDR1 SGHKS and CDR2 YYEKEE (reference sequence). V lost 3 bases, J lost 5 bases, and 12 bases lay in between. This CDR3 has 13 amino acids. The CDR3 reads CASSSLQGHEQYF. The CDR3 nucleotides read TGTGCCAGCAGCTCCTTACAGGGCCACGAGCAGTACTTC.